This T cell receptor (beta chain) was documented in a study of T cell repertoires in cytomegalovirus infection. Study at large: Based on public TCR beta signatures, there were indications of CMV infection and of a matching HLA type.

TCRdb re-derived calls from the reads in MiXCR, one entry per CDR3 protein. The table lists 630,000 or so distinct CDR3 sequences, 24% of them singletons. Whole-study results and caveats: Carriers of CMV plus the relevant HLA were identified by cumulative public TCR beta family frequency.

This clonotype was counted only a few times. Its antigen is as yet unknown. CDR1 and CDR2 from the germline V gene are DFQATT and SNEGSKA (reference sequence). V trimming: 0 bases; J trimming: 7 bases; junction bases outside the gene matches: 6. The CDR3 has 14 amino acids. Sequenced: CD8+ T cells from PBMCs. The sequence was collected from a human donor in good health (CMV status not recorded). Some clones in this sample may be carry-over from other donors' samples. The chain recombines TRBV20-1 with TRBJ1-5, with 7 bases fitting TRBD1. The CDR3 sequence is CSARDDRVGQPQHF. CDR3 DNA: TGCAGTGCTAGAGACGACAGGGTCGGGCAGCCCCAGCATTTT.